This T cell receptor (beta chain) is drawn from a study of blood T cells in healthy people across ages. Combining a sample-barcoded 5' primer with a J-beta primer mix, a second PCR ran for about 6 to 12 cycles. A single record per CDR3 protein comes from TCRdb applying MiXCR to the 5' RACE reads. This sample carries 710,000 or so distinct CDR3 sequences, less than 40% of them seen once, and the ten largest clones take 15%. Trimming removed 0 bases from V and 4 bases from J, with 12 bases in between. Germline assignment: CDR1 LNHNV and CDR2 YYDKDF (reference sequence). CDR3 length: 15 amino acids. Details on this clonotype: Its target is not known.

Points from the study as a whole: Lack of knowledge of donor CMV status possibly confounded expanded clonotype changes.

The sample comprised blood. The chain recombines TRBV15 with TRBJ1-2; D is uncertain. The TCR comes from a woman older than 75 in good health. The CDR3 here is CATSRDSTGRYGYTF. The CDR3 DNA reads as TGTGCCACCAGCAGAGATTCAACTGGCCGCTATGGCTACACCTTC.